The T cell receptor (beta chain) under discussion was sequenced for a study of blood T cell repertoires in COVID-19. Background on the study: The United States, Italy and Spain supplied acute and convalescent COVID-19 samples. PBMCs, B-cell-depleted T cells, or T cells were the source of the cDNA or gDNA that made up the material.

Original processing notes: Counts of nucleated cells, estimated from reference gene primer amplification, were obtained. Repertoires were generated with immunoSEQ multiplex PCR, while TCRdb's copy carries only in-frame clones and drops some. Clonal size and the V and J genes are those of that table, whereas D and trimming came from the DNA. The repertoire holds about 130,000 clones, with almost 85% as singletons. This CDR3 is 15 amino acids long. V shed 3 bases, J shed 1 base, and the junction held 4 bases outside the gene matches. Germline V gene sequence: CDR1 SQVTM, CDR2 ANQGSEA. Sequences were obtained from peripheral blood. The sequence was obtained from a woman younger than 45 who had recovered from COVID-19. J is TRBJ1-5 and V is TRBV29-1; 9 positions agree with TRBD1. Here the CDR3 DNA reads TGCAGCGTTGACAAACAGGGGGCAAGCAATCAGCCCCAGCATTTT. Amino acids: CSVDKQGASNQPQHF.